Listed here are 26 T cell receptor beta chains from one sample, sequenced in a study of T-cell memory formation after mild COVID-19. TCRdb analysed the 5' RACE reads with MiXCR anew, one entry per CDR3 protein. Of hundreds of thousands of distinct CDR3 sequences in the sample, over 13% were seen once. Sequencing was performed on PBMCs or a T cell subset sorted from them (not recorded which). The receptors derive from a man younger than 35 who had mild COVID-19 (a few samples of this study predate the infection). Cell type and time point are not known.

This clonotype was detected a few times. J is TRBJ1-5 and V is TRBV2, with 9 bases that match TRBD1. The CDR3 is 14 amino acids. With 8 bases clipped from V and 7 bases from J, the junction kept 9 bases outside the gene matches. CDR1 is SNHLY, CDR2 FYNNEI, per germline. CDR3 coding DNA: TGTGCCAGCGATATACAGGGGGCGAAACAGCCCCAGCATTTT. Encoded protein: CASDIQGAKQPQHF.

This clonotype was counted only a few times. The rearrangement uses TRBV27 and TRBJ2-7; the match to TRBD2 covers 7 bases. V gave up 2 bases and J gave up 3 bases; unmatched junction bases: 7. From germline, CDR1 is MNHEY and CDR2 SMNVEV (reference sequence). The CDR3 covers 15 residues. The CDR3 DNA reads as TGTGCCAGCAGTTTAGGGAGGGGCCCAATCTACGAGCAGTACTTC. Its translation is CASSLGRGPIYEQYF.

This clonotype was counted between two and nine times. V gene TRBV3-1 combines with J gene TRBJ2-7; 7 bases match TRBD1. The ends lost 1 base at V and 2 bases at J; junction bases unmatched: 5. CDR1 is LGHDT and CDR2 is YNNKEL in the germline V gene (reference sequence). The CDR3 is made up of 15 amino acids. For the CDR3, the DNA is TGTGCCAGCAGCCAAGGGGGACAGATTGCCTACGAGCAGTACTTC. Its protein product is CASSQGGQIAYEQYF.

The chain has TRBV6-5 and TRBJ1-1; D not certain. The V gene's germline CDR1 is MNHEY and CDR2 SVGAGI. The CDR3 is 13 residues long. Trimming pared 5 bases from V and 1 base from J, leaving 8 bases between. The CDR3 coding sequence is TGTGCCAGCAGTAAGGTCGGGAACACTGAAGCTTTCTTT. Its protein product is CASSKVGNTEAFF.

The table lists this clonotype with a few counts. The chain is built from TRBV20-1 and TRBJ2-2; weak D call: TRBD1 (5 bases). Per the germline V gene, CDR1 is DFQATT and CDR2 is SNEGSKA (reference sequence). Deletions cut 3 bases from V and 0 bases from J, with 11 bases between. The CDR3 sequence is 15 residues long. The CDR3 region is CSARMGQANTGELFF. The CDR3, as DNA: TGCAGTGCTAGGATGGGGCAGGCGAACACCGGGGAGCTGTTTTTT.

This sequence joins TRBV19 and TRBJ1-1; D not resolved. The CDR3 contains 13 residues. The V end was cut by 5 bases, the J end by 6 bases, with 13 bases between. Germline values: CDR1 LNHDA, CDR2 SQIVND (reference sequence). CDR3 in amino acids: CASSQSVSAEAFF. The CDR3 DNA is TGTGCCAGTAGTCAGTCTGTGAGCGCTGAAGCTTTCTTT.

The CDR3 DNA reads TGCAGTGCTAGCGGGGGGTCCAGCTCCTACAATGAGCAGTTCTTC. Its translation is CSASGGSSSYNEQFF. V gene TRBV20-1 combines with J gene TRBJ2-1; 7 positions agree with TRBD2. The CDR3 has 15 amino acids. Germline V CDR1 and CDR2: DFQATT, SNEGSKA (reference sequence). V was clipped by 3 bases and J by 0 bases; unmatched bases: 5.

This clonotype was recorded many times. This chain uses TRBV4-1 with TRBJ1-5; D perhaps matches TRBD1 (6 bases). CDR3 length equals 15 residues. Germline CDR1 and CDR2: MGHRA and YSYEKL. V gave up 1 base and J gave up 4 bases, with 11 bases separating them. The CDR3 is CASSQVGRGNQPQHF. The CDR3 bases are TGCGCCAGCAGCCAAGTCGGCAGGGGTAATCAGCCCCAGCATTTT.

The sample holds a few counts of this clonotype. The V and J genes are TRBV6-5 and TRBJ2-7, with 7 bases lining up with TRBD1. J was trimmed by 2 bases and V by 9 bases; bases with no gene match: 10. This CDR3 region has 14 residues. Germline V gives CDR1 MNHEY, CDR2 SVGAGI. CDR3 in DNA: TGTGCCAGTTGGGACAGCCACTCTCCCTACGAGCAGTACTTC. The encoded protein is CASWDSHSPYEQYF.

In its sample, this clonotype was seen a few times. The chain couples TRBV12-3 or TRBV12-4 to TRBJ1-1, with TRBD1 as a possible D gene (5 bases). The CDR3 contains 12 residues. Trimming took 8 bases from V and 5 from J, leaving 12 bases between them. In nucleotides, the CDR3 is TGTGCCAGCGGGCTTGGGGCGACTGAAGCTTTCTTT. Amino acid sequence: CASGLGATEAFF.

The table lists this clonotype with a few counts. One end of the junction is discordant with germline, which a read error may explain. This chain uses TRBV7-7 with TRBJ2-5, with a possible D match to TRBD1 (6 bases). From germline, CDR1 is SSHAT and CDR2 FNYEAQ (reference sequence). The CDR3 runs to 14 residues. CDR3 nucleotides: TGTGCTAGCAGCCCACAGGGTCCGCGAGAGACCCAGTACTTC. Translating gives CASSPQGPRETQYF.

The sample holds a few counts of this clonotype. The chain combines TRBV6-6 with TRBJ1-3; D is ambiguous. Trimming stripped 10 bases from V and 4 bases from J, with 8 bases between. This CDR3 region has 11 residues. Germline V gene lookup returns CDR1 MNHNY and CDR2 SVGAGI (reference sequence). The CDR3 loop reads CATTVGNTIYF. DNA of the CDR3: TGTGCCACGACCGTGGGAAACACCATATATTTT.

V and J are TRBV24-1 and TRBJ2-3; possibly TRBD1 for D (5 bases). Germline CDR1 and CDR2: KGHDR and SFDVKD. Trimming took 5 bases from V and 3 from J, leaving 11 bases between them. The CDR3 runs to 14 residues. The CDR3 loop reads CATSGGSTTDTQYF. The CDR3 coding sequence is TGTGCCACCAGTGGGGGCTCAACAACAGATACGCAGTATTTT.

The J gene is TRBJ2-5, the V gene TRBV10-1; no clear D gene. V lost 2 bases to trimming and J lost 0 bases, with 4 bases between them. The CDR3 is 13 amino acids. Germline V gives CDR1 WNHNN, CDR2 SYGVQD (reference sequence). The CDR3 bases are TGCGCCAGCAGTGAGCAGTACCAAGAGACCCAGTACTTC. It specifies CASSEQYQETQYF.

This clonotype was counted only a few times. The rearrangement links TRBV29-1 to TRBJ2-3, with a weak D call TRBD2 (6 bases). This CDR3 is 13 amino acids long. Between the trimmed V and J ends, which lost 5 bases and 6 bases, there was a span of 15 bases. The V gene's germline CDR1 is SQVTM and CDR2 ANQGSEA. The CDR3 region is CSVIGRGGDTQYF. As DNA, the CDR3 is TGCAGCGTTATTGGTCGTGGGGGGGATACGCAGTATTTT.

This clonotype was observed a few times. The CDR3 region has the DNA TGTGCCAGCAGCCTAAATGGACTGCAAACAGATACGCAGTATTTT. It translates to CASSLNGLQTDTQYF. The chain combines TRBV6-5 with TRBJ2-3; perhaps TRBD2 as D (5 bases). V lost 6 bases and J 3 bases, leaving 16 bases between the germline ends. Looked up from germline, CDR1 is MNHEY and CDR2 is SVGAGI. This CDR3 has 15 residues.

V and J are TRBV20-1 and TRBJ2-1, with TRBD2 matching over 9 bases. CDR1 and CDR2 from the germline V gene are DFQATT and SNEGSKA (reference sequence). V gave up 0 bases and J gave up 2 bases; unmatched junction bases: 2. The CDR3 consists of 15 residues. CDR3 nucleotides: TGCAGTGCTAGAGATAGCGGGGGACCCTACAATGAGCAGTTCTTC. Its protein product is CSARDSGGPYNEQFF.

This rearrangement joins TRBV12-3 or TRBV12-4 to TRBJ2-5, with 9 bases matching TRBD2. Trimming cost V 4 bases and J 3 bases; bases outside gene matches: 9. The CDR3 contains 16 residues. The CDR3 sequence: CASSWVSGGYEETQYF. CDR3 in DNA: TGTGCCAGCAGTTGGGTTAGCGGGGGATATGAAGAGACCCAGTACTTC.

The J gene is TRBJ2-1, the V gene TRBV18, with 15 bases identical to TRBD2. CDR3 length: 16 amino acids. The germline gives CDR1 KGHSH, CDR2 LQKENI. V shed 4 bases and J 8 bases; nucleotides not matched to a gene: 6. The CDR3 protein is CASSRRTSGGADEQFF. Here the CDR3 DNA reads TGTGCCAGCTCACGAAGGACTAGCGGGGGGGCTGATGAGCAGTTCTTC.

This clonotype was seen more than once but under ten times. The chain couples TRBV4-1 to TRBJ2-7; 9 bases agree with TRBD2. CDR3 length: 14 amino acids. V lost 4 bases to trimming and J lost 5 bases; unmatched junction nucleotides: 6. The germline gives CDR1 MGHRA, CDR2 YSYEKL. DNA for the CDR3: TGCGCCAGCAGCCCCGGACTAGCGCGGGACGAGCAGTACTTC. This translates into CASSPGLARDEQYF.

The chain couples TRBV7-9 to TRBJ2-3; TRBD1 might be the D (5 bases). Germline-derived CDR1 and CDR2 are SEHNR and FQNEAQ (reference sequence). The V end was cut by 6 bases, the J end by 3 bases, with 13 bases between. This CDR3 is 14 amino acids long. As DNA, the CDR3 is TGTGCCAGCAGTAGGACACGAGTTACAGATACGCAGTATTTT. It translates to CASSRTRVTDTQYF.

This clonotype appeared once. The V call is TRBV20-1, the J call TRBJ2-1; a weak D match, TRBD2 (7 bases). Germline V gene lookup returns CDR1 DFQATT and CDR2 SNEGSKA (reference sequence). Trimming took 4 bases from V and 8 from J, leaving 15 bases between them. This CDR3 spans 13 amino acids. The CDR3 here is CSATRRGLHEQFF. Here the CDR3 DNA reads TGCAGTGCTACGCGGCGGGGGCTCCATGAGCAGTTCTTC.

The chain combines TRBV4-1 with TRBJ2-3; D gene ambiguous. The CDR3 is 15 amino acids. Trimming removed 4 bases from V and 1 base from J, with 12 bases in between. The germline V gene encodes CDR1 MGHRA and CDR2 YSYEKL. CDR3: CASSRNTLRTDTQYF. The CDR3 DNA follows: TGCGCCAGCAGCCGTAACACTTTACGCACAGATACGCAGTATTTT.

The chain couples TRBV5-6 to TRBJ2-1; TRBD1 or TRBD2 may be the D gene (7 bases each). The V gene's germline CDR1 is SGHDT and CDR2 YYEEEE. CDR3 size: 17 residues. With 3 bases removed from V and 2 bases from J, the gap between germline ends came to 18 bases. This CDR3 is CASSSSFRGGAYNEQFF. The CDR3 DNA reads TGTGCCAGCAGCTCGTCCTTCAGGGGGGGAGCCTACAATGAGCAGTTCTTC. Looking up the rest from reference TRBV5-6 and TRBJ2-1 gives the full variable domain: DAGVTQSPTHLIKTRGQQVTLRCSPKSGHDTVSWYQQALGQGPQFIFQYYEEEERQRGNFPDRFSGHQFPNYSSELNVNALLLGDSALYLCASSSSFRGGAYNEQFFGPGTRLTVL.

In its sample, this clonotype was seen a few times. The chain recombines TRBV10-3 with TRBJ2-7; TRBD1 agrees at 8 bases. The V gene end was trimmed by 0 bases and the J gene end by 3 bases; junction bases not matched to a gene: 7. The germline CDR1 and CDR2 sequences are ENHRY and SYGVKD. This CDR3 spans 16 amino acids. The CDR3 loop is CAISESGQGGGYEQYV. The CDR3 DNA sequence: TGTGCCATCAGTGAGTCAGGACAGGGTGGAGGCTACGAGCAGTACGTC.

This clonotype was observed at least ten times. The CDR3 nucleotides are TGCGCCAGCAGCGATCCGGGACAGGGGGCCGATGAGCAGTTCTTC. This translates into CASSDPGQGADEQFF. The chain has TRBV5-1 and TRBJ2-1, with TRBD1 matching over 12 bases. V trimming: 4 bases; J trimming: 8 bases; junction bases outside the gene matches: 7. Germline V CDR1 and CDR2: SGHRS, YFSETQ. CDR3 size: 15 residues.